This is a list of T cell receptor beta chains from one sample in a study of blood T cell repertoires in COVID-19. Sequencing was performed with immunoSEQ multiplex PCR; in TCRdb, only in-frame clones are kept and a portion is missing. The repertoire includes approximately 150,000 clones, around 90% of them detected once, and about 1.6% sits in the top ten. Sequencing was performed on peripheral blood. The receptors here all came from a woman aged 45-65 years with acute or convalescent COVID-19. Each CDR3 is given with its conserved first and last residue.

V gene | CDR3 protein
TRBV2 | CASSGLWSFQETQYF
TRBV18 | CASSPPGGEQYF
TRBV27 | CASNTPGTGLSYEQYF
TRBV27 | CASSYGNKVSEQYF
TRBV9 | CASSVGGGNGNTIYF
TRBV12-5 | CASALTGNGNQPQHF
TRBV7-9 | CASSPTLGQSPRYGYTF
TRBV19 | CASRRQGRNTEAFF
TRBV10-3 | CATCLEADTEAFF
TRBV27 | CASSLLDRGRDEQFF
TRBV2 | CASSEGTGSRQPQHF
TRBV12-3/TRBV12-4 | CASRPTVNTEAFF
TRBV7-9 | CASKRGGGNTIYF
TRBV12-3/TRBV12-4 | CASSLDTYTEAFF
TRBV13 | CASIRRKGYYGYTF
TRBV6-5 | CASSVQGRVLTEAFF
TRBV5-6 | CASSLGGRYQETQYF
TRBV7-2 | CASSVGDSNSPLHF
TRBV5-5 | CASSSDIYNEQFF
TRBV6-5 | CASRPRRTTNEKLFF
TRBV19 | CASSIGQGHGYTF
TRBV11-1 | CASSFREVDYGYTF
TRBV19 | CASSPDGTSDRTQETQYF
TRBV9 | CASSARTTRYNEQFF
TRBV18 | CASSAFGQGANYGYTF
TRBV29-1 | CSATSPGGADGYTF